Shown below are 18 T cell receptor beta chains from a single sample sequenced in a study of human T cells and chemical hapten exposure. TCRdb re-called the RACE reads through MiXCR, storing one row per CDR3 protein. The sample records some 150,000 distinct CDR3 sequences, approximately 12% being singletons. This sample's time point: patch test 2, 6 weeks after DPC sensitization. As to treatment: therapeutic diphenylcyclopropenone sensitization with weekly scalp DPC. This specimen was whole blood, taken in connection with sensitization to the hapten diphenylcyclopropenone (DPC). The receptors stem from a woman in her forties or fifties with alopecia areata. Some clones in this sample may be carry-over from other donors' samples.

A few counts support this clonotype. The chain uses TRBV29-1 and TRBJ1-2; 7 bases are shared with TRBD1. Germline CDR1 SQVTM, CDR2 ANQGSEA. The CDR3 contains 13 residues. With V trimmed by 6 bases and J by 4 bases, 8 bases remained unmatched. The CDR3 here is CSVLRQGLYGYTF. The CDR3 DNA follows: TGCAGCGTCCTACGACAGGGTCTCTATGGCTACACCTTC.

The rearrangement links TRBV4-1 to TRBJ1-1; D uncertain. Germline-derived CDR1 and CDR2 are MGHRA and YSYEKL. V was shortened by 0 bases and J by 3 bases, with 17 bases between the two germline ends. The CDR3 sequence is 17 residues long. DNA for the CDR3: TGCGCCAGCAGCCAAGAGGTCGGCGCACCTGGCCACACTGAAGCTTTCTTT. Its translation is CASSQEVGAPGHTEAFF.

In this sample, this clonotype turned up many times. The chain joins TRBV12-3 or TRBV12-4 to TRBJ1-5, with TRBD1 matching over 7 bases. The CDR3 totals 15 residues. V lost 5 bases and J lost 4; bases outside the gene matches: 8. This chain's CDR3 is CASSARTGQNQPQHF. In DNA, the CDR3 is TGTGCCAGCAGTGCTCGGACAGGACAGAATCAGCCCCAGCATTTT.

This clonotype was counted a few times. The chain recombines TRBV30 with TRBJ2-1, with TRBD2 matching over 9 bases. The CDR3 runs 16 residues. Germline loops: CDR1 GTSNPN, CDR2 SVGIG (reference sequence). J gave up 8 bases and V 2 bases, and 13 bases lay outside the gene matches. The CDR3 nucleotides read TGTGCCTGGAGTTCGAGCAGGACTAGCGATCGCGATGAGCAGTTCTTC. This encodes CAWSSSRTSDRDEQFF.

V usage is TRBV20-1 and J usage is TRBJ1-2; TRBD1 matches 10 bases. Unmatched junction bases numbered 6, after V lost 6 bases and J lost 5 bases. Germline loops: CDR1 DFQATT, CDR2 SNEGSKA (reference sequence). This CDR3 contains 13 residues. CDR3 bases: TGCAGTGCCCCGACAGGGGGCAATTATGGCTACACCTTC. It encodes CSAPTGGNYGYTF.

V gene TRBV30 combines with J gene TRBJ2-1; D is perhaps TRBD2 (6 bases). CDR3 length: 16 amino acids. The germline gives CDR1 GTSNPN, CDR2 SVGIG (reference sequence). V was shortened by 0 bases and J by 0 bases, with 12 bases between the two germline ends. CDR3 DNA: TGTGCCTGGAGTGTACGCGGGAAGAGCTCCTACAATGAGCAGTTCTTC. Protein: CAWSVRGKSSYNEQFF.

The V and J genes are TRBV7-2 and TRBJ2-4; 7 bases agree with TRBD1. Germline-derived CDR1 and CDR2 are SGHTA and FQGNSA. Trimming at V came to 4 bases and at J to 6 bases, leaving 6 bases not matched to a gene. The CDR3 is made up of 14 amino acids. The CDR3 DNA follows: TGTGCCAGCAGCTCCTTGACAGGGACAAACATTCAGTACTTC. As protein: CASSSLTGTNIQYF.

In this sample, this clonotype turned up many times. CDR3 protein: CASSAIDWLAGGLSSYNEQFF. CDR3 DNA: TGTGCCAGTAGTGCTATCGATTGGCTAGCGGGAGGCCTGAGCTCCTACAATGAGCAGTTCTTC. The gene calls are TRBV19 and TRBJ2-1, with TRBD2 matching 11 bases. This CDR3 has 21 residues. CDR1 and CDR2 from the germline V gene are LNHDA and SQIVND (reference sequence). V lost 5 bases, J lost 0 bases, and 18 bases stayed unmatched.

This clonotype was seen ten or more times. The gene calls are TRBV11-2 and TRBJ2-3; TRBD1 aligns across 8 bases. CDR3 length: 14 residues. Germline V CDR1 and CDR2: SGHAT, FQNNGV. The ends lost 5 bases at V and 4 bases at J; junction bases unmatched: 5. The CDR3 loop reads CASSLDRGPDTQYF. The CDR3 region has the DNA TGTGCCAGCAGCCTTGACAGGGGACCAGATACGCAGTATTTT.

In this sample, this clonotype turned up a few times. The chain employs TRBV7-9 and TRBJ1-1, with D uncertain. The germline gives CDR1 SEHNR, CDR2 FQNEAQ (reference sequence). Trimming took off 1 base at V and 1 base at J, with 10 bases between the two ends. This CDR3 contains 15 residues. The chain's CDR3 is CASSLDPPRNTEAFF. As DNA, the CDR3 is TGTGCCAGCAGCTTAGATCCGCCCCGGAACACTGAAGCTTTCTTT.

The chain joins TRBV5-4 to TRBJ2-5; 8 bases are shared with TRBD2. The CDR3 is made up of 14 amino acids. V lost 5 bases, J lost 2 bases, and 5 bases stayed unmatched. The germline CDR1 and CDR2 sequences are SGHNT and YYREEE (reference sequence). The CDR3 coding sequence is TGTGCCAGCAGTCTACGGGGGGGTCAAGAGACCCAGTACTTC. It is translated as CASSLRGGQETQYF.

This clonotype has only a few counts. The genes are TRBV18 and TRBJ2-4; D not certain. Trimming cost V 3 bases and J 9 bases, with 15 bases left between them. The CDR3 runs 14 residues. Germline CDR1 is KGHSH and CDR2 is LQKENI. The CDR3 protein is CASSPINQDPIQYF. DNA of the CDR3: TGTGCCAGCTCACCGATTAACCAGGACCCCATTCAGTACTTC.

This clonotype was seen only a few times. The V call is TRBV9, the J call TRBJ2-1, with 8 positions matching TRBD2. From germline, CDR1 is SGDLS and CDR2 YYNGEE. The V and J ends lost 0 bases and 2 bases, in that order; junction bases with no gene match: 4. CDR3 length: 16 amino acids. In DNA, the CDR3 is TGTGCCAGCAGCGTAGCGGGAGGGGCTGCCTACAATGAGCAGTTCTTC. Its translation: CASSVAGGAAYNEQFF.

This clonotype showed up many times. The chain carries TRBV6-2 or TRBV6-3 and TRBJ2-5; 7 bases fit TRBD2. Per germline, CDR1 MNHEY and CDR2 SVGEGT. This CDR3 comprises 13 residues. V lost 2 bases to trimming and J lost 3 bases; unmatched junction nucleotides: 0. The CDR3 sequence is CASSYAGEETQYF. The CDR3 DNA reads as TGTGCCAGCAGTTACGCGGGGGAAGAGACCCAGTACTTC.

The genes are TRBV6-5 and TRBJ2-3; D may be TRBD2 (6 bases). Germline values: CDR1 MNHEY, CDR2 SVGAGI. This CDR3 is 15 amino acids long. Trimming took off 0 bases at V and 4 bases at J, with 11 bases between the two ends. CDR3 sequence: CASSYSGTSPDTQYF. CDR3 nucleotides: TGTGCCAGCAGTTACTCCGGGACTTCCCCAGATACGCAGTATTTT.

At least ten counts were recorded for this clonotype. This chain connects TRBV12-3 or TRBV12-4 to TRBJ1-2; possibly TRBD1 for D (5 bases). The CDR3 runs to 12 residues. Trimming stripped 4 bases from V and 6 bases from J, with 9 bases between. The CDR3 protein is CASSSKGDGYTF. For the CDR3, the DNA is TGTGCCAGCAGTTCCAAAGGGGATGGCTACACCTTC.

This clonotype came up a few times. The chain couples TRBV30 to TRBJ2-6; D uncertain. CDR3 size: 13 residues. V lost 3 bases and J 2 bases, leaving 5 bases between the germline ends. Germline CDR1 is GTSNPN and CDR2 is SVGIG (reference sequence). CDR3 nucleotides: TGTGCCTGGAGGAGGACTGGGGCCAACGTCCTGACTTTC. This translates into CAWRRTGANVLTF.

The J gene is TRBJ1-2, the V gene TRBV7-2; the match to TRBD1 covers 7 bases. Germline CDR1 and CDR2: SGHTA and FQGNSA. This CDR3 contains 13 residues. The V and J ends lost 2 bases and 6 bases, in that order; junction bases with no gene match: 3. The chain's CDR3 is CASSLSTGNGYTF. CDR3 bases: TGTGCCAGCAGCTTATCGACAGGGAATGGCTACACCTTC. Drawing the rest from reference TRBV7-2 and TRBJ1-2, the complete variable domain is GAGVSQSPSNKVTEKGKDVELRCDPISGHTALYWYRQSLGQGLEFLIYFQGNSAPDKSGLPSDRFSAERTGGSVSTLTIQRTQQEDSAVYLCASSLSTGNGYTFGSGTRLTVV.